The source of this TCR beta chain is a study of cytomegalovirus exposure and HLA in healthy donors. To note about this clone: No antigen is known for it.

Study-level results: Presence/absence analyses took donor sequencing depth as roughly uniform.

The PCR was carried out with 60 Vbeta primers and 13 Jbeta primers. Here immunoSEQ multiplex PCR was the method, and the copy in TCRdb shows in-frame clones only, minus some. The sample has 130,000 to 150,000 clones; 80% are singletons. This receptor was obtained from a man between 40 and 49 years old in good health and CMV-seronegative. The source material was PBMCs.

The CDR3 here is CASSFSDSEAFF. The CDR3 DNA reads as TGTGCCAGCAGCTTTTCCGACAGTGAAGCTTTCTTT. The rearrangement uses TRBV7-3 and TRBJ1-1, with D possibly matching TRBD1 (5 bases). V was cut by 3 bases and J by 7 bases, with 9 bases left in between. Germline assignment: CDR1 SGHTA and CDR2 FQGTGA. The CDR3 is 12 amino acids.